This T cell receptor (beta chain) derives from a study of blood T cell repertoires in COVID-19. Study-level background: COVID-19 samples, acute and convalescent, were from the United States, Italy and Spain. PBMCs, B-cell-depleted T cells, or T cells provided the cDNA or gDNA that made up the material.

As originally analysed: For nucleated cells, counts were estimated from reference gene primer amplification. The repertoire was sequenced with immunoSEQ multiplex PCR; TCRdb's copy has only in-frame clones and lacks some. The V and J calls and clone size come from that table; D and trimming were worked out from the DNA. The data show about 32,000 clones, about 90% seen once. The clonotype originates from a man aged 65 to 85 with active or convalescent COVID-19. Sequencing used peripheral blood.

CDR3 sequence reads: CAWSVLRGETEAFF. CDR3 DNA: TGTGCCTGGAGTGTACTGCGGGGAGAAACTGAAGCTTTCTTT. J is TRBJ1-1 and V is TRBV30; D ambiguous. This CDR3 has 14 residues. The V gene lost 0 bases and the J gene lost 5 bases, with 13 bases spanning the gap. Germline V gene lookup returns CDR1 GTSNPN and CDR2 SVGIG (reference sequence).